The entry below describes one TCR beta chain. Method: immunoSEQ multiplex PCR; TCRdb's copy keeps in-frame clones and lacks some. This sample has about 46,000 clones; around 85% occur once, and the top ten carry roughly 49%. The sample belongs to a study of OX40 agonist ivuxolimab in advanced cancers. Study-level background: Patients got intravenous ivuxolimab at 0.01 to 10 mg/kg every 2 weeks.

The trim removed 2 bases at V and 5 bases at J, leaving 8 bases unmatched. This CDR3 comprises 15 residues. Germline V lookup: CDR1 LNHNV, CDR2 YYDKDF (reference sequence). The starting material was CD4+ or CD8+ T cells sorted from blood, obtained in a trial of the OX40 agonist ivuxolimab. The origin of this receptor is an adult with an advanced solid tumor such as melanoma, head and neck, liver or kidney cancer. The chain is built from TRBV15 and TRBJ2-5; 7 bases map to TRBD2. The CDR3 DNA is TGTGCCACCAGCAGATCGGGCGGGGGAGGGGAGACCCAGTACTTC. Translating gives CATSRSGGGGETQYF.